The sequence of this T cell receptor (beta chain) was determined in a study of T-cell memory formation after mild COVID-19. General study points: Contracting clones, day 15 to 85, had balanced CD4/CD8, and later expanders favored CD4+. Memory sampled before infection contained some responding clones, suggesting cross-reactive memory joined.

For this clonotype: What it binds is not known.

TCRdb itself ran the 5' RACE reads through MiXCR, one entry per CDR3 protein. The sample has around 300,000 distinct CDR3 sequences, approximately 18% seen once. Between the trimmed V and J ends, which lost 8 bases and 1 base, there was a span of 18 bases. The length of the CDR3 is 16 residues. Germline lookup yields CDR1 ENHRY and CDR2 SYGVKD. The chain carries TRBV10-3 and TRBJ1-5; D possibly corresponds to TRBD1 (6 bases). This receptor was identified in a man aged 18 to 29 who had mild COVID-19 (a few samples of this study predate the infection). Cell type and time point are not known. Sequenced: PBMCs or a T cell subset sorted from them (not recorded which). In DNA form, the CDR3 reads TGTGCCATCGGGGACCAGGGGATGGGGAGCAATCAGCCCCAGCATTTT. Encoded protein: CAIGDQGMGSNQPQHF.